These 21 T cell receptor beta chains were sequenced from one sample in a study of blood T cell repertoires in COVID-19. Sequenced by immunoSEQ multiplex PCR; TCRdb stores in-frame clones only, minus some. This repertoire shows around 45,000 clones, 79% found once; its top ten account for around a third. The specimen was peripheral blood. These receptors all stem from a woman older than 75 with acute or convalescent COVID-19.

This chain links TRBV19 with TRBJ2-2, with TRBD1 matching over 7 bases. Germline CDR1 reads LNHDA; CDR2 reads SQIVND (reference sequence). V was pared by 5 bases and J by 6 bases, with 6 bases of the junction left unmatched. The CDR3 loop spans 14 amino acids. The CDR3 sequence: CASSPRTGPGELFF. Written as DNA, the CDR3 is TGTGCCAGTAGTCCTCGGACAGGCCCCGGGGAGCTGTTTTTT.

The chain recombines TRBV19 with TRBJ1-3; 9 bases are shared with TRBD1. The V gene end was trimmed by 11 bases and the J gene end by 3 bases; junction bases not matched to a gene: 8. The CDR3 runs to 14 residues. Germline V CDR1 and CDR2: LNHDA, SQIVND (reference sequence). CDR3 loop: CAAEDRGFGNTIYF. CDR3 nucleotides: TGTGCCGCAGAGGACAGGGGTTTTGGAAACACCATATATTTT.

V is TRBV5-6 and J is TRBJ2-5, with a tentative D call TRBD2 (5 bases). The CDR3 has 16 amino acids. CDR1 SGHDT and CDR2 YYEEEE come from the germline V gene. V was pared by 4 bases and J by 2 bases, with 18 bases between. The CDR3 region has the DNA TGTGCCAGCAGCCCCCGGGGTAGCAGATCACAAGAGACCCAGTACTTC. Amino acids: CASSPRGSRSQETQYF. The full variable domain, with the rest looked up from reference TRBV5-6 and TRBJ2-5, is DAGVTQSPTHLIKTRGQQVTLRCSPKSGHDTVSWYQQALGQGPQFIFQYYEEEERQRGNFPDRFSGHQFPNYSSELNVNALLLGDSALYLCASSPRGSRSQETQYFGPGTRLLVL.

This clone was recorded a few times. The junction does not match germline at one end; this may be a read error. The J gene is TRBJ2-1, the V gene TRBV7-7; D possibly corresponds to TRBD1 (6 bases). The CDR3 runs 15 residues. Germline V gene data show CDR1 as SSHAT and CDR2 as FNYEAQ (reference sequence). CDR3 nucleotide sequence: TGTGCTAGCAGCTTAGAACAGGGCCCTTACAATGAGCAGTTCTTC. Amino acids: CASSLEQGPYNEQFF. The full variable domain, completed using reference TRBV7-7 and TRBJ2-1, is GAGVSQSPRYKVTKRGQDVTLRCDPISSHATLYWYQQALGQGPEFLTYFNYEAQPDKSGLPSDRFSAERPEGSISTLTIQRTEQRDSAMYRCASSLEQGPYNEQFFGPGTRLTVL.

V is TRBV4-2 and J is TRBJ2-1, with 8 bases that match TRBD2. This CDR3 has 17 amino acids. Germline loops: CDR1 LGHNA, CDR2 YNFKEQ. V shed 4 bases, J shed 1 base, and the junction held 9 bases outside the gene matches. CDR3 coding DNA: TGTGCCAGCAGCCTCCCCAGCGGGAGCGCTTCCTACAATGAGCAGTTCTTC. This codes for CASSLPSGSASYNEQFF.

The V call is TRBV6-5, the J call TRBJ2-5; TRBD1 matches at 8 bases. Unmatched junction bases numbered 8, after V lost 7 bases and J lost 7 bases. Germline V gene data show CDR1 as MNHEY and CDR2 as SVGAGI. This CDR3 is built from 13 residues. This chain's CDR3 is CASTGGGVWTQYF. CDR3 DNA sequence: TGTGCCAGCACAGGGGGCGGCGTATGGACCCAGTACTTC.

V is TRBV18 and J is TRBJ1-4, with D unresolved. V was clipped by 2 bases and J by 0 bases, with 10 bases between them. The CDR3 has 16 residues. In germline, CDR1 is KGHSH, CDR2 LQKENI. CDR3 region: CASSPNMLSTNEKLFF. CDR3 DNA: TGTGCCAGCTCACCAAACATGCTCTCAACTAATGAAAAACTGTTTTTT.

This chain connects TRBV7-7 to TRBJ1-1, with D hard to call. The CDR3 runs to 13 residues. Germline CDR1 reads SSHAT; CDR2 reads FNYEAQ (reference sequence). Trimming removed 5 bases from V and 2 bases from J, with 9 bases in between. CDR3 loop: CASSPQSNTEAFF. CDR3 DNA sequence: TGTGCCAGCAGCCCACAGTCCAACACTGAAGCTTTCTTT.

The chain recombines TRBV5-4 with TRBJ2-1; D gene ambiguous. Between the trimmed V and J ends, which lost 0 bases and 10 bases, there was a span of 5 bases. The CDR3 is 11 amino acids. Germline CDR1 and CDR2: SGHNT and YYREEE (reference sequence). The CDR3 reads CASSLDREQFF. The CDR3 coding sequence is TGTGCCAGCAGCTTGGATCGGGAGCAGTTCTTC.

The chain has TRBV29-1 and TRBJ1-1; the match to TRBD1 covers 7 bases. This CDR3 comprises 14 residues. The trim removed 6 bases at V and 6 bases at J, leaving 13 bases unmatched. Germline V gene data show CDR1 as SQVTM and CDR2 as ANQGSEA. This chain's CDR3 is CSVSTGVQVAEAFF. Written as DNA, the CDR3 is TGCAGCGTCTCCACAGGGGTGCAAGTAGCTGAAGCTTTCTTT.

This chain joins TRBV9 and TRBJ2-7, with TRBD2 matching 12 bases. From germline, CDR1 is SGDLS and CDR2 YYNGEE. The CDR3 contains 15 residues. V was pared by 0 bases and J by 2 bases, with 0 bases of the junction left unmatched. The CDR3 nucleotides read TGTGCCAGCAGCGTAGGACTAGCGGGGGCCTACGAGCAGTACTTC. Protein: CASSVGLAGAYEQYF.

This rearrangement joins TRBV2 to TRBJ2-7; 8 bases map to TRBD2. Looked up from germline, CDR1 is SNHLY and CDR2 is FYNNEI. Trimming at V came to 10 bases and at J to 1 base, leaving 6 bases not matched to a gene. The CDR3 extends over 13 amino acids. CDR3 DNA sequence: TGTGCCACAACGACTAGCGTATCCTACGAGCAGTACTTC. Its translation is CATTTSVSYEQYF.

This clone was found a few times. The chain recombines TRBV5-1 with TRBJ2-7; 15 bases match TRBD2. The CDR3 is 18 amino acids. Germline CDR1 reads SGHRS; CDR2 reads YFSETQ. V was clipped by 4 bases and J by 13 bases; unmatched bases: 21. Here the CDR3 DNA reads TGCGCCAGCAGCGCCCGTTTGGGGGGGACTAGCGGGAGGTCCTTATACTACTTC. This translates into CASSARLGGTSGRSLYYF.

The chain joins TRBV28 to TRBJ1-1; D is unresolved. This CDR3 has 13 residues. The germline CDR1 and CDR2 sequences are MDHEN and SYDVKM. Deletions cut 5 bases from V and 11 bases from J, with 18 bases between. CDR3 nucleotide sequence: TGTGCCAGCAGTGCCCGATCCACGACGCGGGCTTTCTTT. Its protein is CASSARSTTRAFF.

The chain carries TRBV10-3 and TRBJ1-3, with 8 bases aligning to TRBD1. Germline CDR1 is ENHRY and CDR2 is SYGVKD. Germline trimming cut 3 bases from V and 9 bases from J; bases unmatched to any gene: 7. The CDR3 spans 14 residues. The CDR3 here is CAISETDRAFTIYF. In DNA, the CDR3 is TGTGCCATCAGTGAAACGGACAGGGCCTTCACCATATATTTT.

This chain connects TRBV18 to TRBJ1-2; D unresolved. Germline-derived CDR1 and CDR2 are KGHSH and LQKENI. V lost 2 bases and J lost 8, with 12 bases in between. The CDR3 runs to 13 residues. The CDR3 region is CASSPTTEQGYTF. The CDR3 bases are TGTGCCAGCTCACCAACGACGGAGCAGGGCTACACCTTC.

In this sample, this clone turned up a few times. V is TRBV7-3 and J is TRBJ2-3; maybe TRBD1 (5 bases). Per the germline V gene, CDR1 is SGHTA and CDR2 is FQGTGA. V dropped 2 bases and J dropped 0 bases, with 6 bases sitting between them. The CDR3 has 14 amino acids. CDR3 sequence: CASSLGHSTDTQYF. In nucleotides, the CDR3 is TGTGCCAGCAGCTTAGGACATAGCACAGATACGCAGTATTTT.

This chain connects TRBV2 to TRBJ1-5, with D hard to call. The germline V gene encodes CDR1 SNHLY and CDR2 FYNNEI. V lost 3 bases, J lost 6 bases, and 9 bases lay in between. The CDR3 spans 13 residues. CDR3 region: CASSEEAAQPQHF. The CDR3 DNA reads as TGTGCCAGCAGTGAGGAGGCCGCTCAGCCCCAGCATTTT.

As DNA, the CDR3 is TGTGCCAGCAGCTTGGAGGCGGGACCCGGCTACGAGCAGTACTTC. Protein: CASSLEAGPGYEQYF. The chain is built from TRBV5-4 and TRBJ2-7; D might be TRBD2 (6 bases). The CDR3 sequence is 15 residues long. V lost 0 bases and J lost 3, with 13 bases in between. The germline V gene encodes CDR1 SGHNT and CDR2 YYREEE (reference sequence).

The chain couples TRBV4-1 to TRBJ2-1, with a tentative D call TRBD2 (5 bases). Between the trimmed V and J ends, which lost 0 bases and 0 bases, there was a span of 12 bases. Per germline, CDR1 MGHRA and CDR2 YSYEKL. The CDR3 length is 17 residues. The CDR3 loop is CASSQDTRVSSYNEQFF. The DNA for the CDR3 is TGCGCCAGCAGCCAAGATACGCGGGTGAGCTCCTACAATGAGCAGTTCTTC.

A few counts support this clone. The J gene is TRBJ1-1, the V gene TRBV5-5; 11 nucleotides line up with TRBD1. Trimming removed 4 bases from V and 2 bases from J; junction bases left unmatched: 10. Germline CDR1 reads SGHKS; CDR2 reads YYEKEE (reference sequence). There are 17 residues in the CDR3. CDR3 amino acids: CASSPSGQGAQNTEAFF. In DNA form, the CDR3 reads TGTGCCAGCAGCCCTTCTGGACAGGGGGCGCAAAACACTGAAGCTTTCTTT.